A selection of T cell receptor beta chains follows, all from one sample in a study of T cell responses to AZD1222 COVID-19 vaccine. Some clones are missing from TCRdb's copy, which holds only in-frame ones; the method was immunoSEQ multiplex PCR. The sample shows about 170,000 clones, over 85% of them seen only once. The source was peripheral blood, collected on day 0 of AZD1222 vaccination. The origin of the receptors is an adult in good health. CDR3s include the opening cysteine and the closing phenylalanine or tryptophan. A D gene is named only where the DNA matches it firmly. Clone size appears in some rows only: once, few, many, or a class for an expanded clone.

J	size	D	V	length	DNA	CDR3
TRBJ2-1	-	TRBD1	TRBV13	14	TGTGCCAGCAGCCCACAGGGGGTCTACAATGAGCAGTTCTTC	CASSPQGVYNEQFF
TRBJ2-4	-	TRBD2	TRBV5-4	15	TGTGCCAGCAGCTACGGACTAGCGGCCAAAAACATTCAGTACTTC	CASSYGLAAKNIQYF
TRBJ2-7	-	TRBD1	TRBV11-2	16	TGTGCCAGCAGCTTCGGGACAGGGTATTTTCCCTACGAGCAGTACTTC	CASSFGTGYFPYEQYF
TRBJ2-3	-	-	TRBV11-3	15	TGTGCCAGCAGCTTAGAAGGTAGCCACACCGATACGCAGTATTTT	CASSLEGSHTDTQYF
TRBJ2-7	-	-	TRBV19	14	TGTGCCAGTAGTACCTTGGACAGCCTCTACGAGCAGTACTTC	CASSTLDSLYEQYF
TRBJ1-1	-	-	TRBV27	14	TGTGCCAGCAGTCCCGGGACACTCCGAAGGGAAGCTTTCTTT	CASSPGTLRREAFF
TRBJ2-1	-	-	TRBV4-3	16	TGCGCCAGCAGCCAGACAGGACCAACGGCCCCTAATGAGCAGTTCTTC	CASSQTGPTAPNEQFF
TRBJ2-4	-	-	TRBV7-3	13	TGTGCCAGCAGCGCGGGGACCTCTTACCCGCAGTACTTC	CASSAGTSYPQYF
TRBJ2-7	-	-	TRBV27	13	TGTGCCAGCGCAGACCGAGGGTCCTACGAGCAGTACTTC	CASADRGSYEQYF
TRBJ2-6	-	-	TRBV7-9	16	TGTGCCAGCAGCTTGGTTTGGGTAGCTGGGGCCAACGTCCTGACTTTC	CASSLVWVAGANVLTF
TRBJ2-3	-	-	TRBV2	13	TGTGCCAGCACCCCCTCGTGGGTAGATACGCAGTATTTT	CASTPSWVDTQYF
TRBJ2-2	-	-	TRBV5-1	18	TGCGCCAGCAGCTTCGGACGACCTGCAGCGCCGAACACCGGGGAGCTGTTTTTT	CASSFGRPAAPNTGELFF
TRBJ1-5	-	-	TRBV15	14	TGTGCCACCAAGGGGGGCCCTCCCAATCAGCCCCAGCATTTT	CATKGGPPNQPQHF
TRBJ1-3	-	-	TRBV9	14	TGTGCCAGCAGCGTAGCCGGATCTGGAAACACCATATATTTT	CASSVAGSGNTIYF
TRBJ2-3	once	-	TRBV2	13	TGTGCCAGCATTGACCGGAACACAGATACGCAGTATTTT	CASIDRNTDTQYF
TRBJ1-5	-	-	TRBV10-1	15	TGCGCCAGCAGTGAGGGGGGGTCGGGCAATCAGCCCCAGCATTTT	CASSEGGSGNQPQHF
TRBJ2-7	-	-	TRBV11-2	15	TGTGCCAGCAGCGCATATGCAGGGGCTCAATACGAGCAGTACTTC	CASSAYAGAQYEQYF
TRBJ2-2	-	TRBD1	TRBV5-1	15	TGCGCCAGCAGACCCGGGACAGTGAACACCGGGGAGCTGTTTTTT	CASRPGTVNTGELFF
TRBJ2-7	-	TRBD1	TRBV11-2	18	TGTGCCAGCAGCTTAAGGTCGCGCGGGACAGGGACTACCTACGAGCAGTACTTC	CASSLRSRGTGTTYEQYF
TRBJ1-5	-	-	TRBV5-6	13	TGTGCCAGCAGGGCCTATGGCAGTCAGCCCCAGCATTTT	CASRAYGSQPQHF
TRBJ2-1	-	-	TRBV18	15	TGTGCCAGCTCACCAGGGCAGGGTTCCTACAATGAGCAGTTCTTC	CASSPGQGSYNEQFF
TRBJ1-2	-	-	TRBV5-1	13	TGCGCCAGCAGCCCCAGGGTTTCGGGTGGCTACACCTTC	CASSPRVSGGYTF
TRBJ1-2	many	-	TRBV11-2	14	TGTGCCAGCAGCTTAAATTTGGTCAGCTATGGCTACACCTTC	CASSLNLVSYGYTF
TRBJ1-6	-	-	TRBV27	14	TGTGCCAGCAGTCTCCTGAAAGTAAATTCACCCCTCCACTTT	CASSLLKVNSPLHF
TRBJ1-4	-	-	TRBV2	14	TGTGCCAGCAGTGAAGCGCAAGAAGGCGAAAAACTGTTTTTT	CASSEAQEGEKLFF
TRBJ1-5	once	-	TRBV28	15	TGTGCCAGCAGTCCCCGCGGGGCATTAAATCAGCCCCAGCATTTT	CASSPRGALNQPQHF